The 21 T cell receptor beta chains below all came from one sample that was sequenced in a study of blood T cell repertoires in COVID-19. The table came from immunoSEQ multiplex PCR; TCRdb's copy has only in-frame clones and leaves some out. Of roughly 310,000 clones detected, roughly 90% appear once; the ten largest clones hold 9.5%. The specimen sequenced was PBMCs or T cells enriched from blood (not recorded which). Receptors were obtained from a woman in her 40s who had recovered from COVID-19.

V usage is TRBV2 and J usage is TRBJ2-5, with 12 bases matching TRBD2. The CDR3 is 15 amino acids. The germline CDR1 and CDR2 sequences are SNHLY and FYNNEI. V shed 5 bases and J 5 bases; nucleotides not matched to a gene: 6. The CDR3 is CASSQRLAGVETQYF. The CDR3 DNA sequence: TGTGCCAGCAGTCAACGACTAGCGGGGGTGGAGACCCAGTACTTC.

This clone has more than one count but fewer than ten. The chain carries TRBV29-1 and TRBJ2-3; the match to TRBD1 covers 7 bases. Unmatched junction bases numbered 7, after V lost 6 bases and J lost 4 bases. CDR1 is SQVTM and CDR2 is ANQGSEA in the germline V gene. The CDR3 is 13 amino acids. In DNA, the CDR3 is TGCAGCGTGGCCGAGACAGGGTCAGATACGCAGTATTTT. Residues: CSVAETGSDTQYF.

The rearrangement uses TRBV5-6 and TRBJ2-1; 7 bases match TRBD2. This CDR3 has 15 residues. CDR1 is SGHDT and CDR2 is YYEEEE in the germline V gene. V gave up 1 base and J gave up 4 bases; unmatched junction bases: 5. CDR3 sequence: CASSLRGGGYNEQFF. CDR3 in DNA: TGTGCCAGCAGCTTGAGGGGCGGGGGTTACAATGAGCAGTTCTTC.

The chain uses TRBV7-2 and TRBJ1-1, with D tentatively TRBD1 (6 bases). The CDR3 covers 14 residues. Germline values: CDR1 SGHTA, CDR2 FQGNSA. Between the trimmed V and J ends, which lost 3 bases and 1 base, there was a span of 9 bases. The CDR3 loop is CASSFRGGNTEAFF. Here the CDR3 DNA reads TGTGCCAGCAGCTTTAGAGGGGGGAACACTGAAGCTTTCTTT.

This sequence joins TRBV5-1 and TRBJ2-2; 8 bases are a match to TRBD2. J gave up 3 bases and V 4 bases, and 5 bases lay outside the gene matches. Germline CDR1 SGHRS, CDR2 YFSETQ. There are 15 residues in the CDR3. The CDR3 here is CASSGRLAHTGELFF. In DNA, the CDR3 is TGCGCCAGCAGCGGCCGACTAGCGCACACCGGGGAGCTGTTTTTT.

V is TRBV7-2 and J is TRBJ1-1, with D uncertain. The CDR3 is made up of 15 amino acids. Germline lookup yields CDR1 SGHTA and CDR2 FQGNSA. Trimming shortened V by 5 bases and J by 1 base, and 14 bases separated the two germline ends. The CDR3 reads CASSIRGYTNTEAFF. The CDR3 DNA sequence: TGTGCCAGCAGCATCAGAGGATACACGAACACTGAAGCTTTCTTT.

The chain links TRBV30 to TRBJ2-7, with D perhaps matching TRBD2 (6 bases). Trimming stripped 1 base from V and 2 bases from J, with 12 bases between. This CDR3 region has 14 residues. Germline V gene lookup returns CDR1 GTSNPN and CDR2 SVGIG (reference sequence). CDR3: CAWSGREGAYEQYF. The CDR3 DNA is TGTGCCTGGAGTGGGCGGGAAGGGGCCTACGAGCAGTACTTC.

The rearrangement uses TRBV5-5 and TRBJ2-3, with D hard to call. CDR1 is SGHKS and CDR2 is YYEKEE in the germline V gene (reference sequence). The length of the CDR3 is 15 residues. V lost 0 bases and J lost 0, with 8 bases in between. The CDR3 bases are TGTGCCAGCAGCTTGGAAAGCTACAGCACAGATACGCAGTATTTT. Its protein product is CASSLESYSTDTQYF.

Details on this clone: A read error may produce the germline difference seen at one junction end. This chain connects TRBV7-7 to TRBJ2-2; no firm D call. The CDR3 spans 12 residues. The V gene's germline CDR1 is SSHAT and CDR2 FNYEAQ (reference sequence). CDR3 region: CASSLGAGELFF. Written as DNA, the CDR3 is TGTGCTAGCAGCTTAGGCGCCGGGGAGCTGTTTTTT.

The V gene is TRBV6-2 or TRBV6-3, the J gene TRBJ2-7; tentative D call: TRBD2 (5 bases). With 4 bases removed from V and 7 bases from J, the gap between germline ends came to 11 bases. This CDR3 is built from 12 residues. Germline V gene data show CDR1 as MNHEY and CDR2 as SVGEGT. CDR3 sequence: CASSSGSPEQYF. Here the CDR3 DNA reads TGTGCCAGCAGTTCGGGGTCACCGGAGCAGTACTTC.

This chain connects TRBV30 to TRBJ1-1, with 7 bases aligning to TRBD1. Losses at the gene ends were 0 bases for V and 1 base for J; bases not matched to a gene: 8. The CDR3 is 16 residues long. CDR1 and CDR2 (germline): GTSNPN, SVGIG (reference sequence). The CDR3 sequence: CAWSVLGGSGNTEAFF. The DNA of the CDR3 is TGTGCCTGGAGTGTTTTAGGGGGCTCAGGGAACACTGAAGCTTTCTTT.

The chain combines TRBV6-1 with TRBJ2-2; D is unresolved. The CDR3 consists of 13 residues. The ends were cut back, 2 bases at V and 5 bases at J, with 6 bases in the middle. CDR1 and CDR2 (germline): MNHNS, SASEGT. The CDR3 sequence: CASSETQTGELFF. Written as DNA, the CDR3 is TGTGCCAGCAGTGAAACACAGACCGGGGAGCTGTTTTTT.

This chain joins TRBV5-8 and TRBJ2-1; D is ambiguous. CDR1 and CDR2 from the germline V gene are SGHTS and YDEGEE. This CDR3 spans 15 amino acids. The V end lost 4 bases, the J end lost 6 bases, and 17 bases lay between the germline ends. DNA for the CDR3: TGTGCCAGCAGCGGAGTGGCAGTCACCCCCAATGAGCAGTTCTTC. It encodes CASSGVAVTPNEQFF.

This clone came up once. This sequence joins TRBV28 and TRBJ1-2; 7 bases map to TRBD1. CDR1 is MDHEN and CDR2 is SYDVKM in the germline V gene. This CDR3 is built from 18 residues. V trimming: 6 bases; J trimming: 6 bases; junction bases outside the gene matches: 22. CDR3 amino acids: CASSGRRSPGQNLNGYTF. The DNA of the CDR3 is TGTGCCAGCAGCGGAAGAAGGTCCCCGGGACAGAACCTAAATGGCTACACCTTC.

V usage is TRBV24-1 and J usage is TRBJ2-2; possibly TRBD1 for D (6 bases). Trimming removed 5 bases at V and 7 bases at J, with 16 bases between. This CDR3 is built from 15 residues. The germline V gene encodes CDR1 KGHDR and CDR2 SFDVKD. In nucleotides, the CDR3 is TGTGCCACCAGTGGCCCCAGGGGCGAGGGCGGGGAGCTGTTTTTT. Protein: CATSGPRGEGGELFF.

Of note for this clone: The junction shows a germline mismatch at one end, possibly a read error. The chain carries TRBV7-7 and TRBJ2-2; D is perhaps TRBD1 (5 bases). Looked up from germline, CDR1 is SSHAT and CDR2 is FNYEAQ (reference sequence). The CDR3 covers 16 residues. CDR3 coding DNA: TGTGCTAGCAGCTCACGACAGAATGCGAACACCGGGGAGCTGTTTTTT. Its translation is CASSSRQNANTGELFF.

This clone was found once. This chain links TRBV18 with TRBJ2-2, with TRBD1 matching 8 bases. With V trimmed by 4 bases and J by 3 bases, 4 bases remained unmatched. Germline assignment: CDR1 KGHSH and CDR2 LQKENI. CDR3 length equals 15 residues. The CDR3 region is CASSQDRGYTGELFF. The DNA for the CDR3 is TGTGCCAGCTCACAAGACAGGGGCTACACCGGGGAGCTGTTTTTT.

The chain is built from TRBV19 and TRBJ2-7; 8 bases fit TRBD1. Looked up from germline, CDR1 is LNHDA and CDR2 is SQIVND (reference sequence). The CDR3 is 16 residues long. Germline trimming cut 5 bases from V and 3 bases from J; bases unmatched to any gene: 12. CDR3 region: CASSAQGQAFYYEQYF. CDR3 in DNA: TGTGCCAGTAGTGCTCAGGGACAGGCCTTCTACTACGAGCAGTACTTC.

The sample holds one count of this clone. V is TRBV21-1 and J is TRBJ1-2; the listed D gene, TRBD1, was not tested against the DNA. TRBV21-1 is reported as a pseudogene. The CDR3 covers 11 residues. The CDR3 bases are TGTGCCAGCAGCGGAGGGGGCGGCTACACCTTC. This sequence encodes CASSGGGGYTF.

The chain recombines TRBV29-1 with TRBJ1-4; 7 bases map to TRBD1. The CDR3 is made up of 13 amino acids. Trimming cost V 8 bases and J 1 base; bases outside gene matches: 4. CDR1 is SQVTM and CDR2 is ANQGSEA in the germline V gene. The CDR3 DNA sequence: TGCAGCACCCGGACAGGAACTAATGAAAAACTGTTTTTT. Its translation: CSTRTGTNEKLFF.

J is TRBJ2-5 and V is TRBV15; 8 bases align to TRBD1. The CDR3 runs 12 residues. Per the germline V gene, CDR1 is LNHNV and CDR2 is YYDKDF (reference sequence). V lost 5 bases and J lost 5; bases outside the gene matches: 1. CDR3 in DNA: TGTGCCACCAGCCGGGACAGGGAGACCCAGTACTTC. Translating gives CATSRDRETQYF. The whole variable domain, remainder taken from reference TRBV15 and TRBJ2-5, is DAMVIQNPRYQVTQFGKPVTLSCSQTLNHNVMYWYQQKSSQAPKLLFHYYDKDFNNEADTPDNFQSRRPNTSFCFLDIRSPGLGDTAMYLCATSRDRETQYFGPGTRLLVL.